The 27 T cell receptor beta chains below all came from one sample that was sequenced in a study of T-cell memory formation after mild COVID-19. TCRdb redid the calling of the 5' RACE reads with MiXCR, one entry per CDR3 protein. The sample yields 450,000 to 650,000 distinct CDR3 sequences, 20% seen once. Input material: PBMCs or a T cell subset sorted from them (not recorded which). Receptors originate from an adult woman who had mild COVID-19 (a few samples of this study predate the infection). Cell type and time point are not known.

This rearrangement joins TRBV20-1 to TRBJ2-3; unclear D gene. This CDR3 has 12 residues. CDR1 is DFQATT and CDR2 is SNEGSKA in the germline V gene (reference sequence). Between the trimmed V and J ends, which lost 6 bases and 4 bases, there was a span of 11 bases. In DNA, the CDR3 is TGCAGTGCGAACCCAGGATCAGATACGCAGTATTTT. Amino acids: CSANPGSDTQYF.

There are a few counts of this clonotype. The rearrangement joins TRBV10-3 to TRBJ2-7, with 10 bases aligning to TRBD1. In germline, CDR1 is ENHRY, CDR2 SYGVKD. V trimming: 3 bases; J trimming: 6 bases; junction bases outside the gene matches: 5. This CDR3 spans 14 amino acids. CDR3 sequence reads: CAISEPGQGFEQYF. Written as DNA, the CDR3 is TGTGCCATCAGTGAACCGGGACAGGGGTTCGAGCAGTACTTC.

This clonotype appeared a few times. The chain uses TRBV9 and TRBJ2-1; TRBD2 might be the D (6 bases). Per germline, CDR1 SGDLS and CDR2 YYNGEE. V was pared by 1 base and J by 10 bases, with 12 bases between. CDR3 size: 13 residues. The CDR3 protein is CASSVMAEGEQFF. The CDR3 DNA reads as TGTGCCAGCAGCGTAATGGCGGAGGGAGAGCAGTTCTTC.

This clonotype showed up just a few times. CDR3 coding DNA: TGTGCCAGCCTCGGATCGGACAGATACTACGAGCAGTACTTC. It encodes CASLGSDRYYEQYF. The V gene is TRBV6-1, the J gene TRBJ2-7; possible D gene TRBD1, 6 bases. The CDR3 contains 14 residues. The ends were cut back, 8 bases at V and 3 bases at J, with 17 bases in the middle. Germline V gene data show CDR1 as MNHNS and CDR2 as SASEGT.

This clonotype has just a few counts. The chain recombines TRBV10-3 with TRBJ2-3; D might be TRBD2 (6 bases). CDR1 ENHRY and CDR2 SYGVKD come from the germline V gene. The CDR3 runs to 16 residues. The CDR3 sequence is CDFAGRMGESTDTQYF. The CDR3 nucleotides are TGTGACTTCGCGGGACGGATGGGGGAGAGCACAGATACGCAGTATTTT.

This chain uses TRBV20-1 with TRBJ1-2; D unresolved. V lost 0 bases and J 8 bases, leaving 16 bases between the germline ends. Germline V gene lookup returns CDR1 DFQATT and CDR2 SNEGSKA (reference sequence). This CDR3 is 14 amino acids long. CDR3 bases: TGCAGTGCTAGAGATCTCGGCGGACTCAACGGCTACACCTTC. It encodes CSARDLGGLNGYTF.

The J gene is TRBJ1-2, the V gene TRBV5-1; D is perhaps TRBD1 (6 bases). The CDR3 has 15 amino acids. The V and J ends lost 4 bases and 2 bases respectively, with 15 bases between them. The germline gives CDR1 SGHRS, CDR2 YFSETQ. The CDR3 sequence is CASSKGDFGNYGYTF. CDR3 bases: TGCGCCAGCAGCAAGGGGGACTTCGGCAACTATGGCTACACCTTC.

A single count supports this clonotype. The chain is built from TRBV9 and TRBJ2-3; 9 bases are a match to TRBD1. Germline V gene sequence: CDR1 SGDLS, CDR2 YYNGEE. V gave up 3 bases and J gave up 2 bases; unmatched junction bases: 10. The CDR3 covers 17 residues. In nucleotides, the CDR3 is TGTGCCAGCAGCGCCCCCCCGGGACAGGGTTTCACAGATACGCAGTATTTT. Amino acid sequence: CASSAPPGQGFTDTQYF.

About this clonotype itself: At one boundary the junction diverges from the germline segment, which might be a read error. The gene calls are TRBV20-1 and TRBJ2-5; TRBD2 matches 10 bases. The germline CDR1 and CDR2 sequences are DFQATT and SNEGSKA (reference sequence). The CDR3 has 18 amino acids. The CDR3 loop reads CSPRLRTSGIYWEETQYF. The CDR3 bases are TGCAGTCCTAGGCTCCGGACTAGCGGAATTTATTGGGAAGAGACCCAGTACTTC.

The V gene is TRBV5-4, the J gene TRBJ2-1; TRBD2 might be the D (6 bases). The CDR3 length is 14 residues. V lost 1 base and J lost 6, with 11 bases in between. CDR1 and CDR2 (germline): SGHNT, YYREEE (reference sequence). The CDR3, as DNA: TGTGCCAGCAGCTTGTATTTCGGGGGCAATGAGCAGTTCTTC. Amino acids: CASSLYFGGNEQFF.

The CDR3 DNA is TGTGCCAGCAGCTCGAGGGAGACACTGCTCTCCTACGAGCAGTACTTC. It translates to CASSSRETLLSYEQYF. The chain uses TRBV7-2 and TRBJ2-7; a possible D gene is TRBD2 (5 bases). The CDR3 loop spans 16 amino acids. CDR1 is SGHTA, CDR2 FQGNSA, per germline. Trimming took off 4 bases at V and 0 bases at J, with 16 bases between the two ends. The full variable domain, with the rest looked up from reference TRBV7-2 and TRBJ2-7, is GAGVSQSPSNKVTEKGKDVELRCDPISGHTALYWYRQSLGQGLEFLIYFQGNSAPDKSGLPSDRFSAERTGGSVSTLTIQRTQQEDSAVYLCASSSRETLLSYEQYFGPGTRLTVT.

This clonotype turned up a few times. The rearrangement links TRBV5-1 to TRBJ2-1, with 9 bases identical to TRBD2. The germline gives CDR1 SGHRS, CDR2 YFSETQ. This CDR3 has 15 residues. V was pared by 9 bases and J by 0 bases, with 7 bases of the junction left unmatched. The CDR3: CATASGESSYNEQFF. The DNA for the CDR3 is TGCGCCACCGCTAGCGGGGAGAGCTCCTACAATGAGCAGTTCTTC.

This clonotype was observed many times. The chain joins TRBV3-1 to TRBJ1-5; 12 nucleotides align to TRBD1. Unmatched junction bases numbered 8, after V lost 6 bases and J lost 5 bases. CDR3 length: 16 amino acids. Germline values: CDR1 LGHDT, CDR2 YNNKEL (reference sequence). The CDR3 is CASSPGDRGHDQPQHF. Here the CDR3 DNA reads TGTGCCAGCAGTCCGGGGGACAGGGGGCACGATCAGCCCCAGCATTTT.

A few counts support this clonotype. CDR3 loop: CASSLGTPGELFF. Here the CDR3 DNA reads TGTGCCAGCAGCCTTGGGACTCCCGGGGAGCTGTTTTTT. This chain uses TRBV3-1 with TRBJ2-2; a weak D match, TRBD2 (6 bases). Trimming removed 4 bases at V and 6 bases at J, with 9 bases between. The CDR3 is 13 residues long. Germline V gene sequence: CDR1 LGHDT, CDR2 YNNKEL (reference sequence).

V gene TRBV20-1 combines with J gene TRBJ2-3, with TRBD2 matching over 10 bases. Germline values: CDR1 DFQATT, CDR2 SNEGSKA (reference sequence). J gave up 3 bases and V 1 base, and 10 bases lay outside the gene matches. The CDR3 has 17 residues. This chain's CDR3 is CSARVVIAGGATDTQYF. CDR3 bases: TGCAGTGCTAGAGTCGTCATAGCGGGAGGAGCAACAGATACGCAGTATTTT.

This clonotype was picked up many times. The chain recombines TRBV11-2 with TRBJ2-2, with TRBD1 matching over 7 bases. With 5 bases clipped from V and 5 bases from J, the junction kept 5 bases outside the gene matches. CDR1 and CDR2 (germline): SGHAT, FQNNGV. This CDR3 contains 14 residues. The CDR3 region is CASSRTGGTGELFF. As DNA, the CDR3 is TGTGCCAGCAGCCGGACAGGTGGGACCGGGGAGCTGTTTTTT.

In this sample, this clonotype turned up many times. V is TRBV5-5 and J is TRBJ1-3; 8 positions match TRBD1. The trim removed 3 bases at V and 2 bases at J, leaving 1 base unmatched. Germline V lookup: CDR1 SGHKS, CDR2 YYEKEE (reference sequence). This CDR3 is built from 14 residues. Here the CDR3 reads CASSSDRAGNTIYF. The CDR3 DNA is TGTGCCAGCAGCTCGGACAGGGCTGGAAACACCATATATTTT.

The CDR3 here is CASSQDPHGGAGETQYF. CDR3 nucleotide sequence: TGCGCCAGCAGCCAAGATCCGCACGGGGGGGCCGGAGAGACCCAGTACTTC. J is TRBJ2-5 and V is TRBV4-1; 8 bases match TRBD2. The CDR3 extends over 17 amino acids. In germline, CDR1 is MGHRA, CDR2 YSYEKL. J lost 4 bases, V lost 0 bases, and 10 bases had no gene match.

This clonotype turned up a few times. V gene TRBV18 combines with J gene TRBJ2-1, with 11 bases lining up with TRBD2. With V trimmed by 2 bases and J by 7 bases, 7 bases remained unmatched. CDR1 KGHSH and CDR2 LQKENI come from the germline V gene. The CDR3 is 16 residues long. CDR3 nucleotides: TGTGCCAGCTCACCAGACACTAGCGGGAGCTCTAATGAGCAGTTCTTC. Protein: CASSPDTSGSSNEQFF.

V usage is TRBV5-4 and J usage is TRBJ2-5; D is ambiguous. V was pared by 4 bases and J by 2 bases, with 9 bases between. The CDR3 is 13 amino acids. Per germline, CDR1 SGHNT and CDR2 YYREEE (reference sequence). The chain's CDR3 is CASSLPEQETQYF. In DNA, the CDR3 is TGTGCCAGCAGCCTCCCGGAGCAAGAGACCCAGTACTTC.

This clonotype appeared a few times. The chain employs TRBV4-1 and TRBJ2-1, with 10 bases lining up with TRBD1. Germline-derived CDR1 and CDR2 are MGHRA and YSYEKL. V lost 3 bases to trimming and J lost 9 bases; unmatched junction nucleotides: 17. This CDR3 contains 18 residues. CDR3 amino acids: CASSHPDRGRGITREQFF. As DNA, the CDR3 is TGCGCCAGCAGCCATCCCGACAGGGGGCGAGGGATAACGCGTGAGCAGTTCTTC.

The V and J genes are TRBV7-7 and TRBJ2-1; a weak D match, TRBD1 (5 bases). Germline V lookup: CDR1 SSHAT, CDR2 FNYEAQ (reference sequence). V shed 1 base and J shed 1 base, with 11 bases lying between them. The CDR3 runs to 16 residues. In DNA form, the CDR3 reads TGTGCCAGCAGCTTAGGGCAGGGTGAATCCTACAATGAGCAGTTCTTC. This sequence encodes CASSLGQGESYNEQFF.

This clonotype was observed a few times. The CDR3 DNA reads as TGTGCCACCAGCCGACACCTCGGACATAACACTGAAGCTTTCTTT. It specifies CATSRHLGHNTEAFF. The chain recombines TRBV15 with TRBJ1-1, with D tentatively TRBD1 (5 bases). The CDR3 runs to 15 residues. Germline loops: CDR1 LNHNV, CDR2 YYDKDF (reference sequence). Deletions cut 5 bases from V and 2 bases from J, with 15 bases between.

This chain joins TRBV9 and TRBJ2-6; D may be TRBD2 (5 bases). The CDR3 has 17 amino acids. Trimming removed 1 base at V and 2 bases at J, with 13 bases between. CDR1 and CDR2 from the germline V gene are SGDLS and YYNGEE. The CDR3 nucleotides read TGTGCCAGCAGCGTAAGTCCGGAGGCGCCTGGGGCCAACGTCCTGACTTTC. It yields the protein CASSVSPEAPGANVLTF.

The V call is TRBV7-9, the J call TRBJ2-7; D remains unclear. V dropped 5 bases and J dropped 1 base, with 12 bases sitting between them. Per the germline V gene, CDR1 is SEHNR and CDR2 is FQNEAQ (reference sequence). This CDR3 comprises 14 residues. The CDR3 DNA reads TGTGCCAGCAGCCCTCCTGTCAGTTCCTACGAGCAGTACTTC. Protein: CASSPPVSSYEQYF.

V usage is TRBV29-1 and J usage is TRBJ2-3; D is tentatively TRBD1 or TRBD2 (5 bases each). From germline, CDR1 is SQVTM and CDR2 ANQGSEA. V lost 6 bases, J lost 0 bases, and 7 bases lay in between. The CDR3 sequence is 12 residues long. CDR3 region: CSVGVSTDTQYF. The CDR3 bases are TGCAGCGTGGGGGTCAGCACAGATACGCAGTATTTT.

At least ten counts were recorded for this clonotype. This chain uses TRBV20-1 with TRBJ2-1, with TRBD2 matching over 8 bases. CDR1 DFQATT and CDR2 SNEGSKA come from the germline V gene (reference sequence). Trimming took 2 bases from V and 0 from J; bases not matched to a gene: 6. The CDR3 length is 16 residues. CDR3 in amino acids: CSARRNSGDSYNEQFF. The CDR3, as DNA: TGCAGTGCTAGACGTAATAGCGGGGACTCCTACAATGAGCAGTTCTTC.